This passage covers 23 T cell receptor beta chains from one sample sequenced in a study of T cell responses to AZD1222 COVID-19 vaccine. Assay: immunoSEQ multiplex PCR; the TCRdb copy retains only in-frame clones and omits some. The sample has about 100,000 clones, roughly 86% seen once; the top ten hold over 4%. Specimen: peripheral blood, collected on day 0 of MenACWY control vaccination. Receptors were obtained from an adult in good health.

This clone was counted once. V usage is TRBV7-9 and J usage is TRBJ2-4; 8 bases fit TRBD1. Germline values: CDR1 SEHNR, CDR2 FQNEAQ (reference sequence). V lost 5 bases and J lost 0; bases outside the gene matches: 9. The CDR3 contains 17 residues. The CDR3 protein is CASSPGQGPLAKNIQYF. As DNA, the CDR3 is TGTGCCAGCAGCCCCGGACAGGGCCCGTTAGCCAAAAACATTCAGTACTTC.

V is TRBV5-1 and J is TRBJ2-1; 14 positions agree with TRBD2. This CDR3 is 15 amino acids long. V shed 4 bases, J shed 6 bases, and the junction held 3 bases outside the gene matches. CDR1 SGHRS and CDR2 YFSETQ come from the germline V gene. The CDR3 coding sequence is TGCGCCAGCAGCCGCGGGACTAGCGGGAGCAATGAGCAGTTCTTC. As protein: CASSRGTSGSNEQFF. Drawing the rest from reference TRBV5-1 and TRBJ2-1, the complete variable domain is KAGVTQTPRYLIKTRGQQVTLSCSPISGHRSVSWYQQTPGQGLQFLFEYFSETQRNKGNFPGRFSGRQFSNSRSEMNVSTLELGDSALYLCASSRGTSGSNEQFFGPGTRLTVL.

The V gene is TRBV4-1, the J gene TRBJ1-2; maybe TRBD1 (5 bases). V dropped 2 bases and J dropped 2 bases, with 15 bases sitting between them. The CDR3 is 16 residues long. Germline CDR1 MGHRA, CDR2 YSYEKL. This CDR3 reads CASSQPPGRTNYGYTF. The CDR3 bases are TGCGCCAGCAGCCAACCTCCGGGACGGACAAACTATGGCTACACCTTC.

The chain has TRBV28 and TRBJ1-5; TRBD1 is a possible D gene (6 bases). The CDR3 extends over 15 amino acids. V gave up 5 bases and J gave up 4 bases, with 15 bases separating them. The germline V gene has CDR1 MDHEN and CDR2 SYDVKM. Written as DNA, the CDR3 is TGTGCCAGCAGTCCACTAACAGGGAGGAATCAGCCCCAGCATTTT. As protein: CASSPLTGRNQPQHF.

The gene calls are TRBV2 and TRBJ1-2; D unclear. In germline, CDR1 is SNHLY, CDR2 FYNNEI. Deletions cut 2 bases from V and 8 bases from J, with 9 bases between. The CDR3 has 12 residues. CDR3 in amino acids: CASSENAKGYTF. The DNA of the CDR3 is TGTGCCAGCAGTGAAAACGCCAAGGGCTACACCTTC.

The V gene is TRBV19, the J gene TRBJ2-3; TRBD1 aligns across 8 bases. Trimming removed 4 bases from V and 1 base from J; junction bases left unmatched: 7. The CDR3 is 16 residues long. Germline loops: CDR1 LNHDA, CDR2 SQIVND (reference sequence). CDR3 bases: TGTGCCAGTAGTACGTCCGGACAGGGAGGCACAGATACGCAGTATTTT. Translating gives CASSTSGQGGTDTQYF.

J is TRBJ1-2 and V is TRBV5-1, with D uncertain. Per germline, CDR1 SGHRS and CDR2 YFSETQ. Trimming removed 0 bases from V and 4 bases from J, with 13 bases in between. The CDR3 is 15 amino acids. In nucleotides, the CDR3 is TGCGCCAGCAGCTTGGGGCAGGTCCTTGGCTATGGCTACACCTTC. Amino acids: CASSLGQVLGYGYTF.

This clone showed up just once. The chain recombines TRBV7-8 with TRBJ1-2; TRBD1 agrees at 9 bases. Germline assignment: CDR1 SGHVS and CDR2 FQNEAQ. The CDR3 consists of 14 residues. Trimming removed 6 bases from V and 8 bases from J; junction bases left unmatched: 10. CDR3 in amino acids: CASSLQQGARGYTF. The CDR3 nucleotides are TGTGCCAGCAGTCTACAACAGGGGGCCAGGGGCTACACCTTC.

The chain is built from TRBV5-1 and TRBJ2-7; D uncertain. Germline loops: CDR1 SGHRS, CDR2 YFSETQ. The length of the CDR3 is 14 residues. Trimming took 0 bases from V and 0 from J, leaving 7 bases between them. CDR3 nucleotide sequence: TGCGCCAGCAGCTTGGGGGTTACCTCCTACGAGCAGTACTTC. Translating gives CASSLGVTSYEQYF.

This clone has more than one count but fewer than ten. The chain joins TRBV7-3 to TRBJ2-1, with D perhaps matching TRBD1 or TRBD2 (7 bases each). The length of the CDR3 is 17 residues. Germline loops: CDR1 SGHTA, CDR2 FQGTGA. Trimming removed 5 bases from V and 3 bases from J, with 20 bases in between. The CDR3 nucleotides are TGTGCCAGCAGCCTTCGGGGGGACAGATCGCTCTACAATGAGCAGTTCTTC. Protein: CASSLRGDRSLYNEQFF.

The rearrangement links TRBV18 to TRBJ1-4; D is ambiguous. V was pared by 2 bases and J by 11 bases, with 18 bases between. The CDR3 has 15 amino acids. Germline CDR1 and CDR2: KGHSH and LQKENI. CDR3 in amino acids: CASSPDPEAERKLFF. The CDR3 DNA sequence: TGTGCCAGCTCACCAGATCCGGAGGCGGAGAGGAAACTGTTTTTT.

The chain employs TRBV7-9 and TRBJ1-1, with D unresolved. The germline V and J ends were trimmed by 1 base and 2 bases, with 11 bases remaining between them. Germline values: CDR1 SEHNR, CDR2 FQNEAQ (reference sequence). This CDR3 has 15 residues. CDR3 coding DNA: TGTGCCAGCAGCTTAGTGGCAGGTCCTAACACTGAAGCTTTCTTT. Protein sequence: CASSLVAGPNTEAFF.

The chain couples TRBV6-5 to TRBJ1-6; TRBD1 matches at 9 bases. The CDR3 consists of 15 residues. Losses at the gene ends were 2 bases for V and 10 bases for J; bases not matched to a gene: 6. Germline CDR1 is MNHEY and CDR2 is SVGAGI. In DNA form, the CDR3 reads TGTGCCAGCAGTTACCTACAGGGGGCGGAATCACCCCTCCACTTT. Translation: CASSYLQGAESPLHF.

The V call is TRBV28, the J call TRBJ2-3; 11 bases line up with TRBD2. The germline V gene encodes CDR1 MDHEN and CDR2 SYDVKM. V was clipped by 3 bases and J by 9 bases; unmatched bases: 8. This CDR3 spans 15 amino acids. The CDR3 region is CASSFPGTSGETQYF. The CDR3 DNA reads as TGTGCCAGCAGTTTCCCGGGGACTAGCGGCGAAACGCAGTATTTT.

The chain links TRBV5-6 to TRBJ1-3; TRBD1 matches at 12 bases. Germline CDR1 reads SGHDT; CDR2 reads YYEEEE. The CDR3 consists of 17 residues. V shed 2 bases and J 1 base; nucleotides not matched to a gene: 4. This CDR3 reads CASSFGTGGASGNTIYF. DNA for the CDR3: TGTGCCAGCAGCTTCGGGACAGGGGGCGCATCTGGAAACACCATATATTTT.

In DNA form, the CDR3 reads TGTGCCAGCGGACCAAGTCCGGGACGGACGATCGGCTACACCTTC. Encoded protein: CASGPSPGRTIGYTF. The chain couples TRBV9 to TRBJ1-2; perhaps TRBD1 as D (5 bases). The CDR3 is 15 residues long. V lost 7 bases to trimming and J lost 8 bases, with 24 bases between them. Germline V gene lookup returns CDR1 SGDLS and CDR2 YYNGEE.

The chain uses TRBV27 and TRBJ2-7; 7 bases are a match to TRBD1. Trimming took 5 bases from V and 1 from J; bases not matched to a gene: 2. This CDR3 has 13 residues. Germline V gene lookup returns CDR1 MNHEY and CDR2 SMNVEV (reference sequence). CDR3 in amino acids: CASSRGQSYEQYF. The CDR3, as DNA: TGTGCCAGCAGTCGGGGACAGTCCTACGAGCAGTACTTC.

The sample holds one count of this clone. This chain connects TRBV10-3 to TRBJ1-1, with 8 bases aligning to TRBD1. Germline V CDR1 and CDR2: ENHRY, SYGVKD. The CDR3 is 13 residues long. Unmatched junction bases numbered 4, after V lost 0 bases and J lost 10 bases. The CDR3 reads CAISESTGVGAFF. In nucleotides, the CDR3 is TGTGCCATCAGTGAGTCGACAGGGGTCGGAGCTTTCTTT.

The V call is TRBV7-2, the J call TRBJ2-5; perhaps TRBD1 as D (5 bases). V lost 3 bases and J lost 1, with 15 bases in between. The germline V gene has CDR1 SGHTA and CDR2 FQGNSA. This CDR3 region has 16 residues. CDR3 amino acids: CASSLGPMRPQETQYF. The DNA of the CDR3 is TGTGCCAGCAGCTTGGGGCCCATGCGGCCCCAAGAGACCCAGTACTTC.

This chain uses TRBV5-1 with TRBJ2-1; weak D call: TRBD2 (5 bases). Germline-derived CDR1 and CDR2 are SGHRS and YFSETQ. The CDR3 is 13 amino acids. V gave up 4 bases and J gave up 4 bases, with 9 bases separating them. Here the CDR3 reads CASSEGQYNEQFF. In DNA form, the CDR3 reads TGCGCCAGCAGCGAGGGCCAATACAATGAGCAGTTCTTC.

The chain couples TRBV15 to TRBJ1-4; possible D gene TRBD1, 5 bases. This CDR3 region has 14 residues. The ends were cut back, 6 bases at V and 7 bases at J, with 15 bases in the middle. CDR1 and CDR2 (germline): LNHNV, YYDKDF (reference sequence). The CDR3 sequence: CATSPAPGGEKLFF. Written as DNA, the CDR3 is TGTGCCACCAGTCCAGCCCCGGGGGGTGAAAAACTGTTTTTT.

The chain employs TRBV30 and TRBJ1-2, with D unresolved. The CDR3 loop spans 14 amino acids. Germline CDR1 and CDR2: GTSNPN and SVGIG (reference sequence). The V end was cut by 2 bases, the J end by 8 bases, with 18 bases between. CDR3 sequence reads: CAWSLTSYGEGYTF. For the CDR3, the DNA is TGTGCCTGGAGTTTGACGTCGTACGGAGAAGGCTACACCTTC.

The J gene is TRBJ2-2, the V gene TRBV29-1, with D possibly being TRBD2 (6 bases). Germline CDR1 and CDR2: SQVTM and ANQGSEA. The CDR3 extends over 12 amino acids. The V and J ends lost 4 bases and 5 bases respectively, with 8 bases between them. CDR3 in DNA: TGCAGCGTTGGGAGCGGGACCGGGGAGCTGTTTTTT. Translated, it gives CSVGSGTGELFF.